This TCR beta chain originates from a study of CD8+ T cells in alopecia areata. Study-level information: In an open-label trial, patients got 5 to 10 mg tofacitinib twice daily. Dosing spanned 6 to 18 months on tofacitinib, then 6 months off drug. Points from the study as a whole: Unlike in mice, where it was clearer, TCR sharing across patients was less clear, possibly HLA-related. There were also resident alphabeta T cells of normal skin sequenced in scalp samples.

This clone has a handful of counts. Its antigen remains unknown. This CDR3 spans 17 amino acids. Germline CDR1 reads GTSNPN; CDR2 reads SVGIG (reference sequence). Trimming cost V 6 bases and J 4 bases, with 26 bases left between them. RNA extraction was followed by reverse transcription into cDNA, which acted as the sequencing template. Measured with immunoSEQ multiplex PCR; TCRdb has only the in-frame clones, and not every one. Seen here are more than 150,000 clones, 59% observed once, and the top ten hold roughly 14%. The sample here was CD4+ T cells sorted from blood, taken at week 0. The receptor was isolated from a human donor with alopecia areata. V gene TRBV30 combines with J gene TRBJ2-3; tentatively, D is TRBD1 (6 bases). CDR3 region: CACTGYLRASRADTQYF. CDR3 coding DNA: TGTGCCTGTACAGGGTACCTCAGAGCGTCGCGCGCAGATACGCAGTATTTT.